These 30 T cell receptor beta chains originate from one sample sequenced in a study of blood T cell repertoires in COVID-19. The repertoire was sequenced with immunoSEQ multiplex PCR; TCRdb's copy has only in-frame clones and lacks some. The table records roughly 87,000 clones, roughly nine tenths of them present only once. Sequencing input: peripheral blood. The receptors were sampled from an elderly woman with active COVID-19.

The chain carries TRBV25-1 and TRBJ2-5, with D tentatively TRBD1 (6 bases). V gave up 2 bases and J gave up 5 bases, with 18 bases separating them. CDR1 MGHDK and CDR2 SYGVNS come from the germline V gene. The CDR3 has 16 amino acids. CDR3 DNA sequence: TGTGCCAGCAGTGAAGTACGACAAACAGGGAGTGAGACCCAGTACTTC. Translating it yields CASSEVRQTGSETQYF.

The gene calls are TRBV28 and TRBJ1-5; D perhaps matches TRBD1 (6 bases). The CDR3 extends over 14 amino acids. Per germline, CDR1 MDHEN and CDR2 SYDVKM. V was shortened by 6 bases and J by 4 bases, with 13 bases between the two germline ends. CDR3 in DNA: TGTGCCAGCAGCTGGACAGTTCTAAATCAGCCCCAGCATTTT. Residues: CASSWTVLNQPQHF.

This sequence joins TRBV30 and TRBJ1-5; D is uncertain. Per germline, CDR1 GTSNPN and CDR2 SVGIG (reference sequence). V was pared by 2 bases and J by 5 bases, with 10 bases between. The CDR3 loop spans 13 amino acids. CDR3 region: CAWSRVTDQPQHF. The CDR3 DNA follows: TGTGCCTGGAGTCGTGTAACGGATCAGCCCCAGCATTTT.

The sample holds a few counts of this clone. The V gene is TRBV28, the J gene TRBJ1-2, with D tentatively TRBD1 (5 bases). Germline V gene data show CDR1 as MDHEN and CDR2 as SYDVKM. Trimming shortened V by 3 bases and J by 6 bases, and 11 bases separated the two germline ends. This CDR3 has 13 residues. The CDR3 loop is CASSFEQGDGYTF. The CDR3 coding sequence is TGTGCCAGCAGTTTTGAGCAGGGTGATGGCTACACCTTC.

The rearrangement uses TRBV18 and TRBJ1-3; tentative D call: TRBD1 (5 bases). Germline V CDR1 and CDR2: KGHSH, LQKENI. CDR3 size: 16 residues. Trimming removed 3 bases at V and 1 base at J, with 13 bases between. CDR3 sequence: CASSPPTGISGNTIYF. CDR3 bases: TGTGCCAGCTCACCCCCAACAGGAATTTCTGGAAACACCATATATTTT.

The V and J genes are TRBV29-1 and TRBJ2-1; TRBD2 agrees at 8 bases. Looked up from germline, CDR1 is SQVTM and CDR2 is ANQGSEA. The CDR3 covers 13 residues. The trim removed 6 bases at V and 6 bases at J, leaving 7 bases unmatched. The CDR3 spells CSVSGSSSNEQFF. The CDR3 region has the DNA TGCAGCGTCAGCGGGAGTTCCAGCAATGAGCAGTTCTTC.

The J gene is TRBJ2-1, the V gene TRBV5-5, with D maybe TRBD2 (5 bases). Trimming cost V 3 bases and J 7 bases, with 14 bases left between them. The CDR3 runs to 14 residues. Per germline, CDR1 SGHKS and CDR2 YYEKEE (reference sequence). The CDR3 sequence is CASSSPKTRNEQFF. As DNA, the CDR3 is TGTGCCAGCAGCTCCCCGAAAACTAGGAATGAGCAGTTCTTC. The variable domain in full, completed from reference TRBV5-5 and TRBJ2-1, reads DAGVTQSPTHLIKTRGQQVTLRCSPISGHKSVSWYQQVLGQGPQFIFQYYEKEERGRGNFPDRFSARQFPNYSSELNVNALLLGDSALYLCASSSPKTRNEQFFGPGTRLTVL.

The chain links TRBV7-2 to TRBJ1-3; D is possibly TRBD1 (6 bases). Per germline, CDR1 SGHTA and CDR2 FQGNSA. Trimming pared 2 bases from V and 4 bases from J, leaving 12 bases between. This CDR3 has 15 residues. The CDR3 DNA follows: TGTGCCAGCAGCTTATACTCAGGGGAGGGAAACACCATATATTTT. Translating it yields CASSLYSGEGNTIYF.

The chain carries TRBV28 and TRBJ2-2; D not resolved. Trimming pared 2 bases from V and 11 bases from J, leaving 9 bases between. CDR3 length: 12 residues. Germline V lookup: CDR1 MDHEN, CDR2 SYDVKM. The CDR3 here is CASSLALRELFF. CDR3 bases: TGTGCCAGCAGTTTAGCACTGCGAGAGCTGTTTTTT.

The V gene is TRBV9, the J gene TRBJ2-1; D is perhaps TRBD2 (6 bases). CDR3 size: 16 residues. CDR1 is SGDLS and CDR2 is YYNGEE in the germline V gene. Deletions cut 0 bases from V and 8 bases from J, with 18 bases between. In DNA form, the CDR3 reads TGTGCCAGCAGCGTAGCCCTCGAACTAGCTTTCGATGAGCAGTTCTTC. This encodes CASSVALELAFDEQFF. The complete variable domain, with remaining parts taken from reference TRBV9 and TRBJ2-1, reads DSGVTQTPKHLITATGQRVTLRCSPRSGDLSVYWYQQSLDQGLQFLIQYYNGEERAKGNILERFSAQQFPDLHSELNLSSLELGDSALYFCASSVALELAFDEQFFGPGTRLTVL.

This clone was recorded only once. The chain combines TRBV9 with TRBJ2-1, with D possibly TRBD2 on 7 matching bases. V lost 3 bases, J lost 6 bases, and 19 bases lay in between. The CDR3 runs to 16 residues. Germline CDR1 SGDLS, CDR2 YYNGEE. The DNA of the CDR3 is TGTGCCAGCAGCGAAATACAGGGCGGGGGTTTCAATGAGCAGTTCTTC. The encoded protein is CASSEIQGGGFNEQFF.

CDR3 DNA: TGTGCCAGCAGCTCCTCGAGAGAGGGCTGGGAGCAGTACTTC. This translates into CASSSSREGWEQYF. This chain joins TRBV11-2 and TRBJ2-7; D perhaps matches TRBD2 (5 bases). V was shortened by 4 bases and J by 7 bases, with 17 bases between the two germline ends. This CDR3 has 14 amino acids. Germline CDR1 SGHAT, CDR2 FQNNGV.

The V gene is TRBV6-2 or TRBV6-3, the J gene TRBJ2-1; 11 bases fit TRBD1. The CDR3 extends over 15 amino acids. Germline V lookup: CDR1 MNHEY, CDR2 SVGEGT. Trimming took 5 bases from V and 8 from J; bases not matched to a gene: 8. CDR3 protein: CASSPGQGARDEQFF. CDR3 DNA: TGTGCCAGCAGTCCCGGACAGGGGGCGCGGGATGAGCAGTTCTTC.

The gene calls are TRBV28 and TRBJ2-1; D gene ambiguous. CDR3 length: 14 residues. The ends were cut back, 3 bases at V and 7 bases at J, with 13 bases in the middle. The germline V gene has CDR1 MDHEN and CDR2 SYDVKM. CDR3 residues: CASSFATYRNEQFF. The CDR3 DNA reads as TGTGCCAGCAGTTTCGCCACTTATCGTAATGAGCAGTTCTTC.

This chain links TRBV5-4 with TRBJ1-1; weak D call: TRBD1 (5 bases). Per germline, CDR1 SGHNT and CDR2 YYREEE (reference sequence). Trimming removed 0 bases at V and 6 bases at J, with 15 bases between. CDR3 length: 15 amino acids. DNA for the CDR3: TGTGCCAGCAGCTTGGGAGCAGCCAGGGCCCCTGAAGCTTTCTTT. This codes for CASSLGAARAPEAFF.

The chain combines TRBV28 with TRBJ1-1; TRBD1 might be the D (5 bases). The V gene's germline CDR1 is MDHEN and CDR2 SYDVKM. This CDR3 region has 16 residues. With 6 bases removed from V and 1 base from J, the gap between germline ends came to 18 bases. DNA of the CDR3: TGTGCCAGCAGCTCCCTGCTGGGAGGGGAGAACACTGAAGCTTTCTTT. It specifies CASSSLLGGENTEAFF.

The gene calls are TRBV5-4 and TRBJ2-4, with 7 bases that match TRBD1. Germline V lookup: CDR1 SGHNT, CDR2 YYREEE (reference sequence). This CDR3 has 16 residues. V trimming: 0 bases; J trimming: 1 base; junction bases outside the gene matches: 4. The CDR3 nucleotides are TGTGCCAGCAGCTTGGGGGACAGCTTGGCCAAAAACATTCAGTACTTC. Translation gives CASSLGDSLAKNIQYF.

The rearrangement uses TRBV6-6 and TRBJ2-2, with D possibly TRBD1 on 6 matching bases. CDR3 length: 14 residues. Trimming removed 8 bases from V and 6 bases from J, with 16 bases in between. Germline CDR1 MNHNY, CDR2 SVGAGI (reference sequence). Here the CDR3 reads CASLAAGAAGELFF. The CDR3 DNA is TGTGCCAGCCTCGCGGCAGGGGCGGCCGGGGAGCTGTTTTTT.

V gene TRBV7-2 combines with J gene TRBJ1-2; a possible D gene is TRBD1 (6 bases). The CDR3 consists of 14 residues. V was shortened by 3 bases and J by 4 bases, with 12 bases between the two germline ends. Germline lookup yields CDR1 SGHTA and CDR2 FQGNSA. This chain's CDR3 is CASSFAGVGYGYTF. The CDR3 DNA is TGTGCCAGCAGCTTTGCAGGGGTGGGCTATGGCTACACCTTC.

This sequence joins TRBV12-5 and TRBJ2-7; TRBD2 might be the D (5 bases). The CDR3 consists of 13 residues. CDR1 and CDR2 from the germline V gene are LGHNT and FRNRAP. The V end was cut by 9 bases, the J end by 0 bases, with 12 bases between. CDR3 protein: CASSLAYSYEQYF. In nucleotides, the CDR3 is TGTGCTAGCTCTTTAGCGTACTCCTACGAGCAGTACTTC.

This clone was observed a single time. The junction shows a germline mismatch at one end, possibly a read error. CDR3 residues: CASSRSSGNEQFF. CDR3 coding DNA: TGTGCTAGCAGTCGTTCTAGCGGAAATGAGCAGTTCTTC. The V call is TRBV7-7, the J call TRBJ2-1; TRBD2 matches 7 bases. The CDR3 length is 13 residues. Germline V gene sequence: CDR1 SSHAT, CDR2 FNYEAQ (reference sequence).

The chain uses TRBV12-3 or TRBV12-4 and TRBJ2-3; D gene unclear. V was clipped by 10 bases and J by 3 bases, with 5 bases between them. This CDR3 has 10 residues. CDR3 DNA sequence: TGTGCCACCCTAACAGATACGCAGTATTTT. It codes for CATLTDTQYF.

This clone was found a few times. The rearrangement joins TRBV9 to TRBJ2-7; D perhaps matches TRBD2 (6 bases). CDR1 SGDLS and CDR2 YYNGEE come from the germline V gene. The CDR3 spans 16 residues. Trimming took 4 bases from V and 3 from J, leaving 20 bases between them. CDR3 in amino acids: CASSPREGSGIYEQYF. CDR3 sequence (DNA): TGTGCCAGCAGCCCACGAGAAGGTAGCGGTATCTACGAGCAGTACTTC. The full variable domain, rest sourced from reference TRBV9 and TRBJ2-7, is DSGVTQTPKHLITATGQRVTLRCSPRSGDLSVYWYQQSLDQGLQFLIQYYNGEERAKGNILERFSAQQFPDLHSELNLSSLELGDSALYFCASSPREGSGIYEQYFGPGTRLTVT.

This sequence joins TRBV20-1 and TRBJ2-3; 7 bases are shared with TRBD2. The CDR3 is 15 amino acids. Germline V gene data show CDR1 as DFQATT and CDR2 as SNEGSKA (reference sequence). V lost 3 bases, J lost 0 bases, and 6 bases stayed unmatched. The CDR3 loop reads CSASSLAESTDTQYF. The CDR3 DNA reads TGCAGTGCTAGTAGCCTAGCGGAGAGCACAGATACGCAGTATTTT.

This sequence joins TRBV12-3 or TRBV12-4 and TRBJ2-5; D is undetermined. The J call may be in error: the DNA end matches TRBJ2-7 better. The CDR3 runs to 11 residues. The CDR3 loop reads CASSFGYEQYF. CDR3 in DNA: TGTGCCAGCAGTTTCGGGTACGAGCAGTACTTC.

This chain uses TRBV4-3 with TRBJ1-2, with unresolved D. V lost 4 bases to trimming and J lost 4 bases, with 16 bases between them. This CDR3 is built from 15 residues. The germline V gene encodes CDR1 LGHNA and CDR2 YSLEER. In nucleotides, the CDR3 is TGCGCCAGCAGCCTAACGTTAGAGGGCCTCTATGGCTACACCTTC. Residues: CASSLTLEGLYGYTF.

The chain uses TRBV20-1 and TRBJ2-2; 8 nucleotides align to TRBD2. Germline V gene lookup returns CDR1 DFQATT and CDR2 SNEGSKA (reference sequence). The CDR3 spans 14 residues. The trim removed 3 bases at V and 5 bases at J, leaving 5 bases unmatched. CDR3 sequence: CSASNPGGTGELFF. The CDR3 nucleotides are TGCAGTGCTAGTAATCCGGGAGGGACCGGGGAGCTGTTTTTT.

This chain joins TRBV5-1 and TRBJ2-1; D is perhaps TRBD1 (7 bases). V lost 7 bases and J 2 bases, leaving 16 bases between the germline ends. Germline CDR1 reads SGHRS; CDR2 reads YFSETQ. This CDR3 contains 15 residues. The CDR3, as DNA: TGCGCCAGCTCCACGCGGGACAGTACCTACAATGAGCAGTTCTTC. Its protein product is CASSTRDSTYNEQFF.

The genes are TRBV7-8 and TRBJ1-2; 8 nucleotides line up with TRBD1. Germline lookup yields CDR1 SGHVS and CDR2 FQNEAQ. The CDR3 has 15 amino acids. J lost 7 bases, V lost 0 bases, and 7 bases had no gene match. CDR3 amino acids: CASSLAPDRGGGYTF. The CDR3 DNA reads as TGTGCCAGCAGCTTAGCGCCCGACAGGGGAGGTGGCTACACCTTC.

V gene TRBV7-9 combines with J gene TRBJ2-3, with 12 bases fitting TRBD2. Germline trimming cut 4 bases from V and 0 bases from J; bases unmatched to any gene: 2. This CDR3 comprises 16 residues. Per the germline V gene, CDR1 is SEHNR and CDR2 is FQNEAQ (reference sequence). Written as DNA, the CDR3 is TGTGCCAGCAGCTCAGGACTAGCGGGAAGCACAGATACGCAGTATTTT. It codes for CASSSGLAGSTDTQYF.